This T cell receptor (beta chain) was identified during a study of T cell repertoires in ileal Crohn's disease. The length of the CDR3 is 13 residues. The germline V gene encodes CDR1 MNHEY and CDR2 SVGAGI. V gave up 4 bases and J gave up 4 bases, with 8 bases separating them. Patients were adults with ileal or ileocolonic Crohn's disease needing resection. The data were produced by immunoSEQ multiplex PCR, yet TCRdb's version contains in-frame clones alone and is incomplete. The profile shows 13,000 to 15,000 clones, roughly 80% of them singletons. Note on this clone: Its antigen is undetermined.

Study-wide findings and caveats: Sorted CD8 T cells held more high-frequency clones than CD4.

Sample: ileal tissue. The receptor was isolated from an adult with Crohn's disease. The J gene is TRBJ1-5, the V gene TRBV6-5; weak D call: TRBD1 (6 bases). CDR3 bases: TGTGCCAGCAGTTGGACAGAGAATCAGCCCCAGCATTTT. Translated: CASSWTENQPQHF.